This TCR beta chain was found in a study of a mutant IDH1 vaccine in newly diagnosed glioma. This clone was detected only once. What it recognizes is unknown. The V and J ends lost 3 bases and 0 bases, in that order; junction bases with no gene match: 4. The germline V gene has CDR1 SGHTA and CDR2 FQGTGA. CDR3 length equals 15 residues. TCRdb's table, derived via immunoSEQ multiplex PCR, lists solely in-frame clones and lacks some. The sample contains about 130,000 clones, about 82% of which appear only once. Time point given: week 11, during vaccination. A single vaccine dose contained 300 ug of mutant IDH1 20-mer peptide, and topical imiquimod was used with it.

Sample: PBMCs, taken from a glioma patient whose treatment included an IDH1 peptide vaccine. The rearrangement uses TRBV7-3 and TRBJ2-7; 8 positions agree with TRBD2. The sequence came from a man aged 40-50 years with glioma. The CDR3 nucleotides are TGTGCCAGCAGCTTCGGGGGGGACCCCTCCTACGAGCAGTACTTC. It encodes CASSFGGDPSYEQYF.